This record concerns one T cell receptor beta chain sequence. The antigen is undetermined. This entry is derived from a study of cytomegalovirus exposure and HLA in healthy donors. The study's findings and limits: Among CMV-associated TCR beta chains, most appeared HLA-restricted in a later analysis. Prior analysis indicated that the majority of TCR beta V segments exhibited productivity approximately 87% or approximately 30% of the time. Sequencing probably produced one cluster of sequence variants that were highly shared.

Both 60 Vbeta primers and 13 Jbeta primers went into the PCR. The method was immunoSEQ multiplex PCR; TCRdb's version includes in-frame clones alone and lacks a portion of them. Its clone listing holds tens of thousands of clones. The sequenced material came from PBMCs. This receptor was identified in a woman aged 25 to 39 in good health and CMV-seropositive.

The CDR3, as DNA: TGTGCCAGCTCATCGTCACAGAAAAATGAGCAGTTCTTC. Protein sequence: CASSSSQKNEQFF. The chain recombines TRBV18 with TRBJ2-1, with D unclear. The CDR3 sequence is 13 residues long. The V end lost 5 bases, the J end lost 7 bases, and 12 bases lay between the germline ends. Germline V gives CDR1 KGHSH, CDR2 LQKENI.